These 27 T cell receptor beta chains came from one sample sequenced in a study of cytotoxic CD8 clonotypes in ibrutinib-treated CLL. Clones were sequenced by immunoSEQ multiplex PCR, and TCRdb holds only the in-frame ones, with some missing. The sample lists approximately 140,000 clones, about 72% seen once, with approximately 27% in the top ten. Sequenced here: PBMCs, sampled after 12 months of ibrutinib treatment. Every receptor here comes from a human donor with chronic lymphocytic leukemia.

The gene calls are TRBV6-6 and TRBJ1-2, with D maybe TRBD1 (5 bases). Germline CDR1 reads MNHNY; CDR2 reads SVGAGI (reference sequence). CDR3 size: 12 residues. V lost 5 bases to trimming and J lost 8 bases, with 12 bases between them. The CDR3 nucleotides read TGTGCCAGCAGTGGGGCGTTTGTCGGCTACACCTTC. Protein product: CASSGAFVGYTF.

This chain links TRBV7-3 with TRBJ2-1; TRBD2 agrees at 15 bases. With V trimmed by 2 bases and J by 0 bases, 2 bases remained unmatched. CDR1 SGHTA and CDR2 FQGTGA come from the germline V gene. The length of the CDR3 is 18 residues. This chain's CDR3 is CASSLGLAGGSSYNEQFF. The CDR3 bases are TGTGCCAGCAGCTTAGGACTAGCGGGAGGGAGCTCCTACAATGAGCAGTTCTTC.

The chain employs TRBV10-2 and TRBJ2-3; D is ambiguous. Trimming took off 3 bases at V and 9 bases at J, with 10 bases between the two ends. Per the germline V gene, CDR1 is WSHSY and CDR2 is SAAADI. CDR3 length: 12 amino acids. CDR3: CASSESPRTQYF. CDR3 DNA sequence: TGCGCCAGCAGTGAATCCCCCAGAACGCAGTATTTT.

This chain connects TRBV28 to TRBJ2-7; either TRBD1 or TRBD2 may supply D (5 bases each). Germline V gene data show CDR1 as MDHEN and CDR2 as SYDVKM. CDR3 size: 13 residues. V lost 8 bases and J lost 4, with 15 bases in between. The chain's CDR3 is CASLGQGRYEQYF. The CDR3 DNA sequence: TGTGCCAGCCTGGGGCAGGGACGATACGAGCAGTACTTC. Supplemented by reference TRBV28 and TRBJ2-7, the full variable domain reads DVKVTQSSRYLVKRTGEKVFLECVQDMDHENMFWYRQDPGLGLRLIYFSYDVKMKEKGDIPEGYSVSREKKERFSLILESASTNQTSMYLCASLGQGRYEQYFGPGTRLTVT.

The chain carries TRBV27 and TRBJ2-1; D assignment may be TRBD1 or TRBD2 (5 bases each). V lost 3 bases and J 9 bases, leaving 9 bases between the germline ends. The CDR3 covers 12 residues. Per germline, CDR1 MNHEY and CDR2 SMNVEV (reference sequence). In DNA, the CDR3 is TGTGCCAGCAGTTTGGGACGGGGTGAGCAGTTCTTC. This codes for CASSLGRGEQFF.

This chain connects TRBV7-6 to TRBJ2-1; 11 nucleotides agree with TRBD1. J gave up 9 bases and V 1 base, and 14 bases lay outside the gene matches. Germline loops: CDR1 SGHVS, CDR2 FNYEAQ. CDR3 length: 18 residues. The CDR3 sequence is CASSLEPVGGQGAGEQFF. CDR3 coding DNA: TGTGCCAGCAGCTTAGAACCGGTCGGCGGACAGGGGGCTGGTGAGCAGTTCTTC.

The rearrangement links TRBV28 to TRBJ2-7; D tentatively fits TRBD1 or TRBD2 (5 bases each). Germline V gives CDR1 MDHEN, CDR2 SYDVKM. V dropped 7 bases and J dropped 0 bases, with 22 bases sitting between them. This CDR3 has 17 residues. The CDR3 loop reads CASKFSIRDGVSYEQYF. CDR3 bases: TGTGCCAGCAAATTTTCAATCCGGGACGGAGTCTCCTACGAGCAGTACTTC. Variable domain in full (rest from reference TRBV28 and TRBJ2-7): DVKVTQSSRYLVKRTGEKVFLECVQDMDHENMFWYRQDPGLGLRLIYFSYDVKMKEKGDIPEGYSVSREKKERFSLILESASTNQTSMYLCASKFSIRDGVSYEQYFGPGTRLTVT.

The chain employs TRBV18 and TRBJ2-5; TRBD1 agrees at 11 bases. The CDR3 is 15 residues long. Germline values: CDR1 KGHSH, CDR2 LQKENI. The ends lost 3 bases at V and 5 bases at J; junction bases unmatched: 5. CDR3 nucleotides: TGTGCCAGCTCACCCCTGGACAGGGGGCTTGAGACCCAGTACTTC. It specifies CASSPLDRGLETQYF. Variable domain in full (rest from reference TRBV18 and TRBJ2-5): NAGVMQNPRHLVRRRGQEARLRCSPMKGHSHVYWYRQLPEEGLKFMVYLQKENIIDESGMPKERFSAEFPKEGPSILRIQQVVRGDSAAYFCASSPLDRGLETQYFGPGTRLLVL.

This CDR3 reads CASSLRQGHQPQHF. The CDR3 DNA reads as TGTGCCAGCAGTCTGAGACAGGGGCATCAGCCCCAGCATTTT. The gene calls are TRBV28 and TRBJ1-5, with 8 bases that match TRBD1. The CDR3 totals 14 residues. Germline V gives CDR1 MDHEN, CDR2 SYDVKM. The junction had 5 bases not matched to a gene; V was cut back by 5 bases and J by 5 bases.

J is TRBJ2-1 and V is TRBV7-3, with 8 nucleotides matching TRBD2. This CDR3 is 16 amino acids long. From germline, CDR1 is SGHTA and CDR2 FQGTGA. Trimming at V came to 4 bases and at J to 1 base, leaving 6 bases not matched to a gene. CDR3 in amino acids: CASSSISGSSYNEQFF. CDR3 nucleotides: TGTGCCAGCAGCTCCATAAGCGGGAGTTCCTACAATGAGCAGTTCTTC.

This chain uses TRBV30 with TRBJ1-5; D gene uncertain. The CDR3 has 15 amino acids. Germline lookup yields CDR1 GTSNPN and CDR2 SVGIG (reference sequence). V was cut by 2 bases and J by 2 bases, with 13 bases left in between. The CDR3 sequence: CAWSRRVTGNQPQHF. Written as DNA, the CDR3 is TGTGCCTGGAGTAGAAGGGTTACGGGCAATCAGCCCCAGCATTTT.

The chain links TRBV28 to TRBJ1-6, with D possibly TRBD1 on 5 matching bases. This CDR3 spans 15 amino acids. Germline-derived CDR1 and CDR2 are MDHEN and SYDVKM. Trimming removed 2 bases from V and 4 bases from J, with 9 bases in between. This CDR3 reads CASSLPGGYNSPLHF. In DNA, the CDR3 is TGTGCCAGCAGTTTACCCGGGGGATATAATTCACCCCTCCACTTT.

This chain uses TRBV7-6 with TRBJ1-2; unclear D gene. V lost 3 bases and J 6 bases, leaving 8 bases between the germline ends. Germline assignment: CDR1 SGHVS and CDR2 FNYEAQ. CDR3 length equals 12 residues. The CDR3 region is CASSFIEHGYTF. Written as DNA, the CDR3 is TGTGCCAGCAGCTTCATCGAACATGGCTACACCTTC. The full variable domain, with the rest looked up from reference TRBV7-6 and TRBJ1-2, is GAGVSQSPRYKVTKRGQDVALRCDPISGHVSLYWYRQALGQGPEFLTYFNYEAQQDKSGLPNDRFSAERPEGSISTLTIQRTEQRDSAMYRCASSFIEHGYTFGSGTRLTVV.

This clone was detected once. V is TRBV28 and J is TRBJ1-2; TRBD1 matches 10 bases. Germline lookup yields CDR1 MDHEN and CDR2 SYDVKM. The length of the CDR3 is 13 residues. J lost 8 bases, V lost 6 bases, and 6 bases had no gene match. The CDR3 sequence is CASRPTGGQGYTF. For the CDR3, the DNA is TGTGCCAGCAGGCCGACAGGGGGCCAGGGCTACACCTTC.

The chain links TRBV13 to TRBJ2-7, with 10 bases matching TRBD1. The CDR3 is 15 amino acids. The J segment lost 5 bases and the V segment lost 5 bases, leaving 9 bases of the junction unmatched. Germline lookup yields CDR1 PRHDT and CDR2 FYEKMQ (reference sequence). The CDR3 region has the DNA TGTGCCAGCAGCGGCCGGGACAGGGGATTCCACGAGCAGTACTTC. Amino acids: CASSGRDRGFHEQYF.

This rearrangement joins TRBV9 to TRBJ1-2; tentative D call: TRBD1 (5 bases). Germline lookup yields CDR1 SGDLS and CDR2 YYNGEE. The V end lost 4 bases, the J end lost 4 bases, and 14 bases lay between the germline ends. This CDR3 has 14 residues. The CDR3 nucleotides are TGTGCCAGCAGCCCCCGGGACTTAACCTATGGCTACACCTTC. Protein sequence: CASSPRDLTYGYTF.

The chain combines TRBV5-6 with TRBJ2-7; D ambiguous. V lost 5 bases, J lost 0 bases, and 9 bases lay in between. Per the germline V gene, CDR1 is SGHDT and CDR2 is YYEEEE. This CDR3 has 13 amino acids. Written as DNA, the CDR3 is TGTGCCAGCAGTCACTCAAACTCCTACGAGCAGTACTTC. Its translation: CASSHSNSYEQYF.

This clone was recorded a few times. Mismatch with germline at one junction end may stem from a read error. The rearrangement uses TRBV18 and TRBJ2-1, with D possibly matching TRBD1 (7 bases). The CDR3 consists of 15 residues. Germline V gene lookup returns CDR1 KGHSH and CDR2 LQKENI. The CDR3 DNA sequence: TGTGCCAGCTCACCAGGGGGGACAGCCCTCAATGAGGAGTTCTTC. Translated: CASSPGGTALNEEFF. Filled out from reference TRBV18 and TRBJ2-1, the complete variable domain reads NAGVMQNPRHLVRRRGQEARLRCSPMKGHSHVYWYRQLPEEGLKFMVYLQKENIIDESGMPKERFSAEFPKEGPSILRIQQVVRGDSAAYFCASSPGGTALNEEFFGPGTRLTVL.

In DNA form, the CDR3 reads TGTGCCAGCAGTTCCCCGGGCCGAGATACGCAGTATTTT. It yields the protein CASSSPGRDTQYF. V and J are TRBV28 and TRBJ2-3, with D unclear. V dropped 4 bases and J dropped 5 bases, with 10 bases sitting between them. Germline V lookup: CDR1 MDHEN, CDR2 SYDVKM. This CDR3 comprises 13 residues.

V and J are TRBV30 and TRBJ1-5; 9 bases are shared with TRBD1. Germline CDR1 and CDR2: GTSNPN and SVGIG (reference sequence). V gave up 5 bases and J gave up 4 bases; unmatched junction bases: 3. The CDR3 consists of 13 residues. Here the CDR3 reads CAWGDRGNQPQHF. In DNA form, the CDR3 reads TGTGCCTGGGGCGACAGGGGGAATCAGCCCCAGCATTTT.

This chain connects TRBV28 to TRBJ1-1; 7 bases are shared with TRBD1. Germline values: CDR1 MDHEN, CDR2 SYDVKM. Trimming took 5 bases from V and 0 from J; bases not matched to a gene: 9. The CDR3 has 16 residues. In nucleotides, the CDR3 is TGTGCCAGCAGTCCACCGGGACAGATCATGAACACTGAAGCTTTCTTT. It translates to CASSPPGQIMNTEAFF.

The rearrangement uses TRBV28 and TRBJ2-6; D is ambiguous. The length of the CDR3 is 17 residues. The germline gives CDR1 MDHEN, CDR2 SYDVKM. V lost 5 bases and J 4 bases, leaving 18 bases between the germline ends. CDR3 coding DNA: TGTGCCAGCAGTGGTACGTCCTCGATGCGGGGGGCCAACGTCCTGACTTTC. It yields the protein CASSGTSSMRGANVLTF.

This rearrangement joins TRBV11-1 to TRBJ1-1, with 7 positions matching TRBD1. V dropped 6 bases and J dropped 1; count of bases not matched to a gene: 8. CDR3 length: 15 amino acids. CDR1 is SGHAT and CDR2 is FQDESV in the germline V gene (reference sequence). In DNA form, the CDR3 reads TGTGCCAGCAGTTCCAACAGGGGAGGGAACACTGAAGCTTTCTTT. This encodes CASSSNRGGNTEAFF.

The chain combines TRBV27 with TRBJ1-5; D is undetermined. The CDR3 totals 15 residues. Between the trimmed V and J ends, which lost 3 bases and 1 base, there was a span of 10 bases. Germline values: CDR1 MNHEY, CDR2 SMNVEV (reference sequence). CDR3 amino acids: CASSFDKGSNQPQHF. The CDR3 nucleotides are TGTGCCAGCAGTTTTGATAAGGGCAGCAATCAGCCCCAGCATTTT.

The chain uses TRBV15 and TRBJ2-7; TRBD1 might be the D (6 bases). V lost 5 bases, J lost 0 bases, and 17 bases lay in between. The CDR3 contains 16 residues. Germline CDR1 and CDR2: LNHNV and YYDKDF (reference sequence). CDR3 residues: CATSPHGTPNSYEQYF. In nucleotides, the CDR3 is TGTGCCACCAGCCCCCACGGGACACCCAACTCCTACGAGCAGTACTTC.

The genes are TRBV27 and TRBJ1-3; no reliable D call. CDR1 and CDR2 (germline): MNHEY, SMNVEV (reference sequence). The germline V and J ends were trimmed by 6 bases and 0 bases, with 12 bases remaining between them. The CDR3 loop spans 15 amino acids. The CDR3 DNA reads as TGTGCCAGCAGGGAGTGGAGTAACTCTGGAAACACCATATATTTT. Translating gives CASREWSNSGNTIYF.

There are many counts of this clone. The chain carries TRBV6-5 and TRBJ1-2, with D hard to call. Germline lookup yields CDR1 MNHEY and CDR2 SVGAGI. This CDR3 region has 12 residues. V dropped 4 bases and J dropped 8 bases, with 11 bases sitting between them. In DNA, the CDR3 is TGTGCCAGCAGTTTTACAAGAGGAGGCTACACCTTC. Translating gives CASSFTRGGYTF.